This T cell receptor beta chain was obtained from a study of blood T cell repertoires in COVID-19. Across the whole study: Researchers got acute and convalescent COVID-19 samples from the United States, Italy and Spain.

In the original workflow: It was from reference gene primer amplification that nucleated cell counts were estimated. The protocol was immunoSEQ multiplex PCR, while the TCRdb copy is restricted to in-frame clones and leaves out a portion. The V and J calls and clone size were taken over from that table, and D and trimming were inferred from the DNA. The data show about 250,000 clones, roughly 88% seen once. This clone was detected once. Germline assignment: CDR1 SNHLY and CDR2 FYNNEI. This CDR3 has 13 amino acids. Trimming took off 5 bases at V and 0 bases at J, with 7 bases between the two ends. The V and J genes are TRBV2 and TRBJ1-2; D remains unclear. The TCR comes from a man in his forties or fifties with acute or convalescent COVID-19. Material: peripheral blood. Here the CDR3 DNA reads TGTGCCAGCAGTCCAGGATCTAACTATGGCTACACCTTC. Translating it yields CASSPGSNYGYTF.